This is a list of T cell receptor beta chains from one sample in a study of blood T cell repertoires in COVID-19. Here immunoSEQ multiplex PCR was the method, and the copy in TCRdb shows in-frame clones only, minus some. The table records approximately 140,000 clones, roughly 90% of them present only once. The sequenced sample was PBMCs or T cells enriched from blood (not recorded which). These receptors originate from a woman between 40 and 55 years old who had been exposed to COVID-19. Each CDR3 is given with its conserved first and last residue. A D gene is named only where the DNA matches it firmly. Clone size is not always given. Where it is, it says once, few, many or a class for expanded clones.

j_call | cdr3_length | d_call | clone_size | v_call | cdr3_nt | cdr3_aa
TRBJ2-4 | 17 | - | - | TRBV6-2/TRBV6-3 | TGTGCCAGCAGTTACTCGACTGGATCCCGGGCCAAAAACATTCAGTACTTC | CASSYSTGSRAKNIQYF
TRBJ2-7 | 14 | - | - | TRBV28 | TGTGCCAGCAGTTTACCAGGTCTCTCCTACGAGCAGTACTTC | CASSLPGLSYEQYF
TRBJ2-1 | 13 | - | - | TRBV24-1 | TGTGCCACAAGGGGAGGGGGAAACAATGAGCAGTTCTTC | CATRGGGNNEQFF
TRBJ2-1 | 12 | - | - | TRBV29-1 | TGCAGCGTTGGGCAGGGCTGGGGCGAGCAGTTCTTC | CSVGQGWGEQFF
TRBJ2-7 | 15 | TRBD1 | - | TRBV9 | TGTGCCAGCAGCACCTCCGGGACAGGGACCTACGAGCAGTACTTC | CASSTSGTGTYEQYF
TRBJ2-7 | 18 | - | - | TRBV5-1 | TGCGCCAGCAGCTTGCAGATCGGCGCACCTGACATACCCTACGAGCAGTACTTC | CASSLQIGAPDIPYEQYF
TRBJ1-1 | 14 | - | once | TRBV11-2 | TGTGCCAGCAGCTTACTCCGCGGGAACACTGAAGCTTTCTTT | CASSLLRGNTEAFF
TRBJ2-3 | 16 | TRBD2 | - | TRBV5-1 | TGCGCCAGCAGCTCTCCCGGGACTAGAGGTACAGATACGCAGTATTTT | CASSSPGTRGTDTQYF
TRBJ1-2 | 14 | TRBD1 | - | TRBV6-6 | TGTGCCAGCAGTTACGGCAGGGGGCCCTATGGCTACACCTTC | CASSYGRGPYGYTF
TRBJ2-2 | 13 | - | - | TRBV11-3 | TGTGCCAGCAGCTTAGTGAGCACCGGGGAGCTGTTTTTT | CASSLVSTGELFF
TRBJ1-4 | 17 | TRBD1 | - | TRBV5-1 | TGCGCCAGCAGCTTGGGGGACAGGACTGCAACTAATGAAAAACTGTTTTTT | CASSLGDRTATNEKLFF
TRBJ2-5 | 16 | - | - | TRBV29-1 | TGCAGCGTTCTTCCGAGGGACACCCGGCTGGGAGAGACCCAGTACTTC | CSVLPRDTRLGETQYF
TRBJ1-4 | 19 | TRBD1 | - | TRBV19 | TGTGCCAGTAGTATCCCCAGAGGGGACAGGGGGCCTACTAATGAAAAACTGTTTTTT | CASSIPRGDRGPTNEKLFF
TRBJ1-5 | 16 | - | - | TRBV2 | TGTGCCAGCAGTGAACAGCGTCAGGGAGGTCATCAGCCCCAGCATTTT | CASSEQRQGGHQPQHF
TRBJ2-1 | 14 | - | - | TRBV28 | TGTGCCAGCGGGGGTAAAGACAGGTACAATGAGCAGTTCTTC | CASGGKDRYNEQFF
TRBJ2-2 | 15 | - | - | TRBV23-1 | TGCGCCAGCAGTCAACCGGTTAGGGGTGGGGGGGAGCTGTTTTTT | CASSQPVRGGGELFF
TRBJ2-1 | 16 | - | - | TRBV7-2 | TGTGCCAGCAGCTTGGGGTCGGTCGGGGTTTACAATGAGCAGTTCTTC | CASSLGSVGVYNEQFF
TRBJ2-5 | 15 | TRBD2 | - | TRBV7-8 | TGTGCCAGCAGCTACCGGACTAGCGGACAAGAGACCCAGTACTTC | CASSYRTSGQETQYF
TRBJ1-5 | 14 | - | - | TRBV7-8 | TGTGCCAGCAGCCACAGGGAGGGAGATCAGCCCCAGCATTTT | CASSHREGDQPQHF
TRBJ2-1 | 13 | - | - | TRBV27 | TGTGCCACCTCGCCAGGGAATTACAATGAGCAGTTCTTC | CATSPGNYNEQFF
TRBJ2-1 | 16 | TRBD2 | - | TRBV7-9 | TGTGCCAGCAGCTCGACTAGCGGGAGGGCGGGGAATGAGCAGTTCTTC | CASSSTSGRAGNEQFF
TRBJ2-7 | 14 | TRBD1 | - | TRBV4-1 | TGCGCCAGCACCCTGACAGGGAGCTCCTACGAGCAGTACTTC | CASTLTGSSYEQYF
TRBJ1-1 | 14 | TRBD1 | few | TRBV28 | TGTGCCAGCAGTCCTCGACAGGGTCAGACTGAAGCTTTCTTT | CASSPRQGQTEAFF
TRBJ1-1 | 13 | - | - | TRBV19 | TGTGCCAGTAGTTCTACAGTGAACACTGAAGCTTTCTTT | CASSSTVNTEAFF
TRBJ1-4 | 15 | TRBD1 | - | TRBV28 | TGTGCCAGCAGTTCAACAGGGGCAACTAATGAAAAACTGTTTTTT | CASSSTGATNEKLFF
TRBJ2-2 | 14 | TRBD1 | - | TRBV10-1 | TGCGCCAGCAGCGGGACAGGGCACACCGGGGAGCTGTTTTTT | CASSGTGHTGELFF
TRBJ1-1 | 14 | - | - | TRBV11-2 | TGTGCCAGCAGCCTCAGTATAATGAACACTGAAGCTTTCTTT | CASSLSIMNTEAFF
TRBJ1-6 | 13 | - | - | TRBV6-6 | TGTGCCAGCAGCGAGGATGGCCAGTCACCCCTCCACTTT | CASSEDGQSPLHF
TRBJ1-6 | 17 | - | - | TRBV4-1 | TGCGCCAGCAGCCAAGTAAGGGGGAGCTCCTATAATTCACCCCTCCACTTT | CASSQVRGSSYNSPLHF
TRBJ2-2 | 16 | TRBD2 | - | TRBV5-3 | TGTGCCAGAAATGGACTAGCGGGAGTAGGTACCGGGGAGCTGTTTTTT | CARNGLAGVGTGELFF
TRBJ1-1 | 13 | - | - | TRBV28 | TGTGCCAGCAGTTTTAATATGAACACTGAAGCTTTCTTT | CASSFNMNTEAFF
TRBJ2-2 | 14 | - | - | TRBV27 | TGTGCCAGCAGTCCCGGGACTTTTACCGGGGAGCTGTTTTTT | CASSPGTFTGELFF
TRBJ2-2 | 17 | - | - | TRBV6-2/TRBV6-3 | TGTGCCAGCAGTTACAATGGAGTAGGGGTCTACACCGGGGAGCTGTTTTTT | CASSYNGVGVYTGELFF
TRBJ2-7 | 14 | TRBD2 | - | TRBV6-5 | TGTGCCAGCAGCCCACTAGCGGAGGCCTACGAGCAGTACTTC | CASSPLAEAYEQYF
TRBJ2-7 | 14 | TRBD2 | once | TRBV11-2 | TGTGCCAGCAGCTTAGATTGGGGAGGGAACGAGCAGTACTTC | CASSLDWGGNEQYF
TRBJ1-2 | 13 | TRBD1 | few | TRBV18 | TGTGCCAGCTCACCCGGACAGGAAATTGGCTACACCTTC | CASSPGQEIGYTF
TRBJ2-7 | 14 | TRBD1 | - | TRBV2 | TGTGCCAGCAGTGCGGGGACAGGGCCCTACGAGCAGTACTTC | CASSAGTGPYEQYF
TRBJ2-7 | 13 | - | - | TRBV12-3/TRBV12-4 | TGTGCCAGCAGTTTAGGTGGAGGGGTCGGGCAGTACTTC | CASSLGGGVGQYF
TRBJ2-2 | 15 | - | - | TRBV9 | TGTGCCAGCAGCATCGACAGGCTACACACCGGGGAGCTGTTTTTT | CASSIDRLHTGELFF
TRBJ1-5 | 15 | - | - | TRBV7-2 | TGTGCCAGCAGCTTAGCGATGTCAGGGGATGGACCCCAGCATTTT | CASSLAMSGDGPQHF
TRBJ1-1 | 15 | - | - | TRBV6-5 | TGTGCCAGCAGTTACTCGTCGAGGGAGAACACTGAAGCTTTCTTT | CASSYSSRENTEAFF
TRBJ1-4 | 16 | TRBD1 | - | TRBV4-1 | TGCGCCAGCAGCCAAGAAGAAACAGGGGTTAATGAAAAACTGTTTTTT | CASSQEETGVNEKLFF
TRBJ1-1 | 13 | TRBD1 | once | TRBV29-1 | TGCAGCGCCGAGACAGGGATGAACACTGAAGCTTTCTTT | CSAETGMNTEAFF
TRBJ1-1 | 17 | TRBD1 | - | TRBV5-1 | TGCGCCAGCAGCGCAAAAATCCGGGACAGAATGAACACTGAAGCTTTCTTT | CASSAKIRDRMNTEAFF
TRBJ2-7 | 16 | TRBD1 | - | TRBV27 | TGTGCCAGCAGTTCACCCGGGACAGGGAGCTCCTACGAGCAGTACTTC | CASSSPGTGSSYEQYF
TRBJ1-2 | 20 | - | - | TRBV28 | TGTGCCAGCAATCTAATGGGTGGGGGGGACATTAAAGTTGGTAACTATGGCTACACCTTC | CASNLMGGGDIKVGNYGYTF
TRBJ2-5 | 18 | TRBD2 | - | TRBV19 | TGTGCCAGTAGTTCCGGGGGTAGCGGGGGGGCCGCGACGGAGACCCAGTACTTC | CASSSGGSGGAATETQYF
TRBJ1-2 | 15 | - | - | TRBV2 | TGTGCCAGCAGTGAAGCAGGCAGGGGTAGCTATGGCTACACCTTC | CASSEAGRGSYGYTF
TRBJ2-5 | 15 | - | - | TRBV4-1 | TGCGCCAGCAGCCAAGATCTGGCCAGTCAAGAGACCCAGTACTTC | CASSQDLASQETQYF